The sample holds a few counts of the clone carrying this TCR beta chain. These data come from a study of blood T cell repertoires in COVID-19. There are 14 residues in the CDR3. Germline lookup yields CDR1 SNHLY and CDR2 FYNNEI. V trimming: 9 bases; J trimming: 0 bases; junction bases outside the gene matches: 5. Produced via immunoSEQ multiplex PCR; TCRdb's table is partial and in-frame only. The table includes about 350,000 clones, 80% to 90% detected once. V and J are TRBV2 and TRBJ1-3; TRBD1 matches 7 bases. The TCR originated in a man aged 30-40 years with COVID-19, enrolled during active disease. Input material: peripheral blood. The chain's CDR3 is CASKTGHSGNTIYF. The CDR3, as DNA: TGTGCCAGTAAGACAGGGCACTCTGGAAACACCATATATTTT.